This TCR beta chain was observed in a study of cytomegalovirus exposure and HLA in healthy donors. Study-wide context: In terms of ancestry, the Caucasian-associated cluster contained roughly 81% of the approximately 420 genotyped donors.

Germline CDR1 SNHLY, CDR2 FYNNEI. The CDR3 loop spans 13 amino acids. Between the trimmed V and J ends, which lost 4 bases and 6 bases, there was a span of 13 bases. Primers: 60 Vbeta forward and 13 Jbeta reverse. As originally analysed: Unique TCR beta chains numbered around 80 million in a later analysis, with about 9.9 million shared. Method: immunoSEQ multiplex PCR; TCRdb's copy keeps in-frame clones and lacks some. V, J and clone size are those of that table, while D and trimming were read from the DNA. Of 75,000 to 100,000 clones detected, about four fifths appear once; the ten largest clones hold approximately 9.9%. A single count supports this clone.

This TCR was sampled from a young man in good health and CMV-seropositive. Input material: PBMCs. V gene TRBV2 combines with J gene TRBJ2-7; TRBD2 might be the D (5 bases). CDR3 region: CASSVEADGEQYF. As DNA, the CDR3 is TGTGCCAGCAGTGTGGAGGCGGACGGCGAGCAGTACTTC.